The 12 T cell receptor beta chains listed next were all sequenced from one sample in a study of cytomegalovirus exposure and HLA in healthy donors. PCR amplification relied on 60 Vbeta primers (plus 13 Jbeta primers). Using immunoSEQ multiplex PCR, the repertoire was profiled, and TCRdb retains in-frame clones only, with some absent. The sample consists of some 90,000 clones, 65% to 80% of them appearing once. Sequencing was carried out using PBMCs. The origin of the receptors is a man aged 40-55 years in good health and CMV-seronegative.

The genes are TRBV4-3 and TRBJ2-7; 10 nucleotides agree with TRBD1. The CDR3 length is 15 residues. V was pared by 5 bases and J by 2 bases, with 6 bases of the junction left unmatched. Germline loops: CDR1 LGHNA, CDR2 YSLEER. CDR3 region: CASSKGQGDPYEQYF. DNA for the CDR3: TGCGCCAGCAGCAAAGGACAGGGGGACCCCTACGAGCAGTACTTC.

This clone was counted once. The J gene is TRBJ2-1, the V gene TRBV4-2; 10 bases fit TRBD2. This CDR3 is 17 amino acids long. The V and J ends lost 0 bases and 4 bases, in that order; junction bases with no gene match: 6. The germline V gene has CDR1 LGHNA and CDR2 YNFKEQ. CDR3 bases: TGTGCCAGCAGCCAAGATCTGAGCGGGGGGGAGTACAATGAGCAGTTCTTC. Translating it yields CASSQDLSGGEYNEQFF.

There are a few counts of this clone. V gene TRBV14 combines with J gene TRBJ2-7; D remains unclear. The V and J ends lost 4 bases and 0 bases respectively, with 10 bases between them. Germline-derived CDR1 and CDR2 are SGHDN and FVKESK. CDR3 size: 14 residues. The CDR3: CASSPTWSSYEQYF. The CDR3 DNA reads TGTGCCAGCAGCCCCACCTGGAGCTCCTACGAGCAGTACTTC.

CDR3 DNA sequence: TGTGCCAGCAGCCCGGGAGGCTACACCTTC. This codes for CASSPGGYTF. The rearrangement links TRBV9 to TRBJ1-2; D unresolved. V was shortened by 4 bases and J by 8 bases, with 6 bases between the two germline ends. The CDR3 is 10 amino acids. CDR1 SGDLS and CDR2 YYNGEE come from the germline V gene.

This clone appeared a few times. The chain combines TRBV28 with TRBJ1-5; D is possibly TRBD1 (6 bases). V was pared by 6 bases and J by 4 bases, with 10 bases between. The germline gives CDR1 MDHEN, CDR2 SYDVKM. The CDR3 is 13 amino acids. CDR3 residues: CASRGGLNQPQHF. The CDR3 DNA follows: TGTGCCAGCAGAGGGGGTTTGAATCAGCCCCAGCATTTT. Drawing the rest from reference TRBV28 and TRBJ1-5, the complete variable domain is DVKVTQSSRYLVKRTGEKVFLECVQDMDHENMFWYRQDPGLGLRLIYFSYDVKMKEKGDIPEGYSVSREKKERFSLILESASTNQTSMYLCASRGGLNQPQHFGDGTRLSIL.

The chain has TRBV11-2 and TRBJ1-6; possible D gene TRBD1, 5 bases. The CDR3 has 14 amino acids. Trimming removed 5 bases at V and 9 bases at J, with 14 bases between. CDR1 and CDR2 from the germline V gene are SGHAT and FQNNGV. This chain's CDR3 is CASSPGQGSSPLHF. Here the CDR3 DNA reads TGTGCCAGCAGCCCTGGGCAGGGAAGTTCACCCCTCCACTTT.

The chain joins TRBV7-2 to TRBJ2-7; D possibly corresponds to TRBD1 (6 bases). Germline loops: CDR1 SGHTA, CDR2 FQGNSA. V was cut by 5 bases and J by 6 bases, with 23 bases left in between. CDR3 length: 16 amino acids. CDR3 region: CASSPVGDLQGGEQYF. CDR3 coding DNA: TGTGCCAGCAGCCCCGTGGGGGATCTACAAGGGGGCGAGCAGTACTTC. The entire variable domain, with the rest obtained from reference TRBV7-2 and TRBJ2-7, is as follows: GAGVSQSPSNKVTEKGKDVELRCDPISGHTALYWYRQSLGQGLEFLIYFQGNSAPDKSGLPSDRFSAERTGGSVSTLTIQRTQQEDSAVYLCASSPVGDLQGGEQYFGPGTRLTVT.

The chain carries TRBV7-2 and TRBJ2-2; D is perhaps TRBD1 (6 bases). Between the trimmed V and J ends, which lost 2 bases and 6 bases, there was a span of 13 bases. The CDR3 extends over 15 amino acids. Germline V gene sequence: CDR1 SGHTA, CDR2 FQGNSA. Written as DNA, the CDR3 is TGTGCCAGCAGCTTACCCAGGGGAAGGGCCGGGGAGCTGTTTTTT. Its protein is CASSLPRGRAGELFF.

The CDR3 sequence: CASSLWGQGHLYGYTF. CDR3 sequence (DNA): TGTGCCAGCAGTTTATGGGGGCAGGGGCATCTCTATGGCTACACCTTC. The V gene is TRBV28, the J gene TRBJ1-2; D possibly corresponds to TRBD1 (6 bases). This CDR3 has 16 residues. Trimming removed 0 bases at V and 4 bases at J, with 15 bases between. Looked up from germline, CDR1 is MDHEN and CDR2 is SYDVKM.

The chain links TRBV6-5 to TRBJ1-2; 7 bases are shared with TRBD1. Per germline, CDR1 MNHEY and CDR2 SVGAGI. J lost 2 bases, V lost 2 bases, and 5 bases had no gene match. The CDR3 sequence is 15 residues long. DNA of the CDR3: TGTGCCAGCAGTTACCGGGACAGAGGAAACTATGGCTACACCTTC. This encodes CASSYRDRGNYGYTF.

CDR3 nucleotides: TGCAGCGCCCTGAGCTCTGGAAACACCATATATTTT. This codes for CSALSSGNTIYF. The chain employs TRBV29-1 and TRBJ1-3; D not certain. V lost 7 bases, J lost 0 bases, and 7 bases lay in between. There are 12 residues in the CDR3. The germline gives CDR1 SQVTM, CDR2 ANQGSEA.

The chain combines TRBV4-1 with TRBJ2-7, with 11 positions matching TRBD1. Germline values: CDR1 MGHRA, CDR2 YSYEKL. V was pared by 4 bases and J by 4 bases, with 9 bases of the junction left unmatched. The CDR3 is 16 amino acids. The CDR3 nucleotides are TGCGCCAGCAGCCGAGCTTCGGGACAGGGGGGTTACGAGCAGTACTTC. Translated: CASSRASGQGGYEQYF.